The 12 T cell receptor beta chains below come from one sample, sequenced in a study of cytomegalovirus exposure and HLA in healthy donors. 60 Vbeta and 13 Jbeta primers were used in PCR. Sequencing used immunoSEQ multiplex PCR; TCRdb keeps in-frame clones, though not all of them. The top ten clones hold roughly 4% of a sample with 150,000 to 160,000 clones, about 80% of them seen once. What was sequenced was PBMCs. The receptors here all came from a woman aged 40 to 50 in good health and CMV-seronegative.

This clone was counted a few times. The rearrangement links TRBV6-1 to TRBJ1-1, with a possible D match to TRBD1 (5 bases). V lost 3 bases, J lost 5 bases, and 13 bases lay in between. CDR3 length: 14 amino acids. Germline CDR1 is MNHNS and CDR2 is SASEGT. CDR3 in DNA: TGTGCCAGCAGTGACAGACAGTTAAGGACTGAAGCTTTCTTT. The encoded protein is CASSDRQLRTEAFF.

The chain uses TRBV5-1 and TRBJ2-7; D remains unclear. The germline CDR1 and CDR2 sequences are SGHRS and YFSETQ. Trimming pared 2 bases from V and 2 bases from J, leaving 11 bases between. CDR3 length: 14 amino acids. The CDR3 reads CASSLAQLPYEQYF. The CDR3 DNA reads TGCGCCAGCAGCTTAGCGCAGTTGCCCTACGAGCAGTACTTC.

This clone was seen a single time. V usage is TRBV10-1 and J usage is TRBJ2-3, with D tentatively TRBD2 (6 bases). V shed 8 bases and J shed 0 bases, with 12 bases lying between them. The germline gives CDR1 WNHNN, CDR2 SYGVQD (reference sequence). The CDR3 loop spans 14 amino acids. CDR3 DNA sequence: TGCGCCAGCCGATCCGGGACTAGCACAGATACGCAGTATTTT. Translating gives CASRSGTSTDTQYF.

The chain is built from TRBV5-8 and TRBJ1-1, with D unclear. The length of the CDR3 is 14 residues. CDR1 is SGHTS, CDR2 YDEGEE, per germline. V was cut by 4 bases and J by 2 bases, with 12 bases left in between. The CDR3 coding sequence is TGTGCCAGCAGCCCCAGAACAGTAAACACTGAAGCTTTCTTT. Its protein is CASSPRTVNTEAFF.

This clone has more than one count but fewer than ten. Other DNA sequences in this specimen translate into the identical CDR3. The genes are TRBV2 and TRBJ2-7; D possibly corresponds to TRBD2 (6 bases). From germline, CDR1 is SNHLY and CDR2 FYNNEI. V gave up 5 bases and J gave up 0 bases, with 23 bases separating them. This CDR3 spans 18 amino acids. The CDR3 sequence: CASSPHLPLLASSYEQYF. In nucleotides, the CDR3 is TGTGCCAGCAGTCCCCACCTGCCCCTTCTAGCGAGCTCCTACGAGCAGTACTTC.

The genes are TRBV6-1 and TRBJ1-5; unclear D gene. The ends were cut back, 0 bases at V and 5 bases at J, with 11 bases in the middle. The CDR3 runs 15 residues. Germline-derived CDR1 and CDR2 are MNHNS and SASEGT. CDR3 amino acids: CASSEASVSYQPQHF. CDR3 coding DNA: TGTGCCAGCAGTGAAGCGTCGGTTTCTTATCAGCCCCAGCATTTT.

This chain links TRBV10-3 with TRBJ1-1; the match to TRBD1 covers 9 bases. The CDR3 is 17 amino acids. Germline-derived CDR1 and CDR2 are ENHRY and SYGVKD. Losses at the gene ends were 7 bases for V and 4 bases for J; bases not matched to a gene: 16. For the CDR3, the DNA is TGTGCCATCAAATTACAGGGGGCAAACTCTGAACGCACTGAAGCTTTCTTT. The encoded protein is CAIKLQGANSERTEAFF.

The chain uses TRBV19 and TRBJ2-5, with D unclear. The CDR3 sequence is 11 residues long. V was cut by 4 bases and J by 7 bases, with 7 bases left in between. Per germline, CDR1 LNHDA and CDR2 SQIVND (reference sequence). CDR3 bases: TGTGCCAGTAGTACAGGTTGGACCCAGTACTTC. Translated, it gives CASSTGWTQYF.

V is TRBV5-1 and J is TRBJ2-7; 10 bases are shared with TRBD1. V lost 4 bases, J lost 4 bases, and 8 bases stayed unmatched. CDR1 is SGHRS and CDR2 is YFSETQ in the germline V gene. This CDR3 has 15 residues. The CDR3 DNA reads TGCGCCAGCAGCCCCCTTACGGGACAGGGGTACGAGCAGTACTTC. It encodes CASSPLTGQGYEQYF. The whole variable domain, remainder taken from reference TRBV5-1 and TRBJ2-7, is KAGVTQTPRYLIKTRGQQVTLSCSPISGHRSVSWYQQTPGQGLQFLFEYFSETQRNKGNFPGRFSGRQFSNSRSEMNVSTLELGDSALYLCASSPLTGQGYEQYFGPGTRLTVT.

The gene calls are TRBV5-4 and TRBJ1-1; TRBD1 matches 7 bases. This CDR3 comprises 13 residues. V lost 5 bases and J lost 6; bases outside the gene matches: 7. CDR1 and CDR2 (germline): SGHNT, YYREEE (reference sequence). This chain's CDR3 is CASRGRGDPEAFF. The CDR3 region has the DNA TGTGCCAGCAGGGGCAGGGGGGACCCTGAAGCTTTCTTT. The full variable domain, its missing parts supplied by reference TRBV5-4 and TRBJ1-1, is ETGVTQSPTHLIKTRGQQVTLRCSSQSGHNTVSWYQQALGQGPQFIFQYYREEENGRGNFPPRFSGLQFPNYSSELNVNALELDDSALYLCASRGRGDPEAFFGQGTRLTVV.

The V call is TRBV2, the J call TRBJ2-1; a weak D match, TRBD1 (5 bases). Trimming took 2 bases from V and 2 from J, leaving 13 bases between them. The CDR3 runs to 16 residues. Germline assignment: CDR1 SNHLY and CDR2 FYNNEI. CDR3 DNA sequence: TGTGCCAGCAGTGAACGGCGGACAAGGACCTACAATGAGCAGTTCTTC. This gives the protein CASSERRTRTYNEQFF.

The chain has TRBV6-6 and TRBJ2-3; TRBD2 matches 9 bases. CDR3 size: 14 residues. Germline assignment: CDR1 MNHNY and CDR2 SVGAGI (reference sequence). The ends lost 2 bases at V and 6 bases at J; junction bases unmatched: 3. The CDR3 DNA follows: TGTGCCAGCAGTTACATTAGCGGGGGCGATACGCAGTATTTT. The encoded protein is CASSYISGGDTQYF.